This T cell receptor beta chain was recovered during a study of shared T cell receptors in the human thymus. Clones were read by immunoSEQ multiplex PCR, and TCRdb kept only the in-frame ones, dropping some. The table shows 720,000 or so clones, with over 75% occurring only once. The length of the CDR3 is 14 residues. The germline gives CDR1 ENHRY, CDR2 SYGVKD. V lost 9 bases, J lost 8 bases, and 22 bases lay in between. Separately, the same data were catalogued under a study of human thymus T cells. That paper states: Among the donors, all were healthy Finnish infants having corrective surgery for congenital heart defects. Resections from corrective heart surgery provided thymus tissue. In thymic and blood repertoires alike, V and J usage looked biased. Unrelated individuals had highly overlapping thymic repertoires, as reported in related research.

The material sequenced was thymocytes. The sequence derives from a girl under two years old with a congenital heart defect. The chain combines TRBV10-3 with TRBJ1-2, with D maybe TRBD1 (5 bases). The CDR3 DNA sequence: TGTGCCATTTCGGACAATAAAGGGCTCCGGGGCTACACCTTC. Protein sequence: CAISDNKGLRGYTF.